The entry below gives a single T cell receptor beta chain sequence along with its context. Its cognate antigen is unknown. The sample belongs to a study of OX40 agonist ivuxolimab in advanced cancers. Findings and caveats of the study: At 0.1 to 3.0 mg/kg, clonal expansion of CD4+ and CD8+ blood T cells had occurred by week 6.

The CDR3 consists of 15 residues. The ends were cut back, 1 base at V and 0 bases at J, with 9 bases in the middle. CDR1 is LNHDA and CDR2 is SQIVND in the germline V gene (reference sequence). The table came from immunoSEQ multiplex PCR; TCRdb's copy has only in-frame clones and leaves some out. Of over 40,000 clones listed, more than 70% were seen once; the top ten hold 5.1%. The TCR sequence derives from an adult with an advanced solid tumor such as melanoma, head and neck, liver or kidney cancer. Source: CD4+ or CD8+ T cells sorted from blood, taken in a trial of the OX40 agonist ivuxolimab. J is TRBJ1-1 and V is TRBV19, with a possible D match to TRBD1 (5 bases). CDR3 protein: CASSIGRGMNTEAFF. The DNA of the CDR3 is TGTGCCAGTAGTATAGGGCGGGGCATGAACACTGAAGCTTTCTTT. Full variable domain (missing parts from reference TRBV19 and TRBJ1-1): DGGITQSPKYLFRKEGQNVTLSCEQNLNHDAMYWYRQDPGQGLRLIYYSQIVNDFQKGDIAEGYSVSREKKESFPLTVTSAQKNPTAFYLCASSIGRGMNTEAFFGQGTRLTVV.